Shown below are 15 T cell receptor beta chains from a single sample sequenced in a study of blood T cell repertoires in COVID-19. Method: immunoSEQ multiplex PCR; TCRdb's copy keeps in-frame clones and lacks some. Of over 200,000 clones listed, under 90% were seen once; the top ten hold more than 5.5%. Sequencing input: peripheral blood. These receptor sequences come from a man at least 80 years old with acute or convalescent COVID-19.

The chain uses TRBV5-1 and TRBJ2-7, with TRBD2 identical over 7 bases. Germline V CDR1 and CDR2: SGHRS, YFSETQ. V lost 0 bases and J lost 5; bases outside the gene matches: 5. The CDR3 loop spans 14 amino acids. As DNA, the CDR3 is TGCGCCAGCAGCTTGGGCGGGAGACCCCACGAGCAGTACTTC. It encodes CASSLGGRPHEQYF.

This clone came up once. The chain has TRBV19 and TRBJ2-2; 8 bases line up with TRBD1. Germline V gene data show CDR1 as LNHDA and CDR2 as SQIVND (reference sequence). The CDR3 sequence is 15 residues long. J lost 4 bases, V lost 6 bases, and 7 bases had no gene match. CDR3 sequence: CASRPGQAITGELFF. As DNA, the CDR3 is TGTGCCAGTAGGCCGGGACAGGCCATCACCGGGGAGCTGTTTTTT.

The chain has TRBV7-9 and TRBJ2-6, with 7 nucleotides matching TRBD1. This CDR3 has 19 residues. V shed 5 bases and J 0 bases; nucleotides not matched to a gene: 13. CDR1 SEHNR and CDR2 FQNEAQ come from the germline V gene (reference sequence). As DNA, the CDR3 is TGTGCCAGCAGCCAGGTTTTGGGACAGCCTACCTCTGGGGCCAACGTCCTGACTTTC. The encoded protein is CASSQVLGQPTSGANVLTF.

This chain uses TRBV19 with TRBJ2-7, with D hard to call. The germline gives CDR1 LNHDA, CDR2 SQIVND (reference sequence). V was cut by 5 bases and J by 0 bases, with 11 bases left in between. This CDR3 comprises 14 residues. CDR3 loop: CASSETLSSYEQYF. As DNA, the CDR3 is TGTGCCAGTAGTGAAACCTTGAGCTCCTACGAGCAGTACTTC.

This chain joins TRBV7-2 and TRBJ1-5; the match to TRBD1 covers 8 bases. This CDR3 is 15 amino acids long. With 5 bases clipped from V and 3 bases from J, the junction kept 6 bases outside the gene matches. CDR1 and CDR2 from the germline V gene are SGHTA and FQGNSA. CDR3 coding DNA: TGTGCCAGCAGCCCCTGGACAGGGCCCAATCAGCCCCAGCATTTT. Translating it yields CASSPWTGPNQPQHF.

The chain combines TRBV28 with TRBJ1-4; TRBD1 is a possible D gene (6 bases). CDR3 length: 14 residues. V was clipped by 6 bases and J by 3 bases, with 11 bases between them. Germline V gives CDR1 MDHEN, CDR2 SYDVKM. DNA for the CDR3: TGTGCCAGCAGCACAGGGACCTCTAATGAAAAACTGTTTTTT. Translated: CASSTGTSNEKLFF.

Here the CDR3 DNA reads TGTGCCAGCAGTTTTCGTGTTCGGGCAGATACGCAGTATTTT. Translating it yields CASSFRVRADTQYF. The chain links TRBV27 to TRBJ2-3; no clear D. The V end was cut by 3 bases, the J end by 4 bases, with 11 bases between. The CDR3 is made up of 14 amino acids. Germline V gene lookup returns CDR1 MNHEY and CDR2 SMNVEV (reference sequence).

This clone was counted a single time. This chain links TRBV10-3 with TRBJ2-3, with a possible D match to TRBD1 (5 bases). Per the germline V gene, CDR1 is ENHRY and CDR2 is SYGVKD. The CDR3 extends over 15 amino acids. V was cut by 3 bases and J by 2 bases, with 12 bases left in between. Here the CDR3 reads CAISDLIRDTDTQYF. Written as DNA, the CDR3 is TGTGCCATCAGTGATTTGATCAGGGACACAGATACGCAGTATTTT.

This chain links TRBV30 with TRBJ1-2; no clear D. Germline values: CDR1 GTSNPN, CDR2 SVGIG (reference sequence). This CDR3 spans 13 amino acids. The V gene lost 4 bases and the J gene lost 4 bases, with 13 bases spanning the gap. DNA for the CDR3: TGTGCCTGGATCCCTCCCCTTAGCTATGGCTACACCTTC. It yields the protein CAWIPPLSYGYTF.

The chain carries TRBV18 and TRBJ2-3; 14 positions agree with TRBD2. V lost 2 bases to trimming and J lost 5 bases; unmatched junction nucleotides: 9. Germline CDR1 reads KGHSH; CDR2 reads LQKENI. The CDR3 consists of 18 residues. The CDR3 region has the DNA TGTGCCAGCTCACCAGGGACTAGCGGGAGAAGAGGTGGAGATACGCAGTATTTT. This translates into CASSPGTSGRRGGDTQYF.

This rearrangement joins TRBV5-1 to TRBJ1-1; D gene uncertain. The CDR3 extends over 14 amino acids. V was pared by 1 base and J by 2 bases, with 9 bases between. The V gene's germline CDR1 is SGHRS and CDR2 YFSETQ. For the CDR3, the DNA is TGCGCCAGCAGCTTGACCCCGGGAAACACTGAAGCTTTCTTT. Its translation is CASSLTPGNTEAFF.

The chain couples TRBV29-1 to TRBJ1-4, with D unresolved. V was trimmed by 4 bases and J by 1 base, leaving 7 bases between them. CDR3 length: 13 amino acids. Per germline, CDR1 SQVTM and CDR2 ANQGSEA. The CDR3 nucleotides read TGCAGCGTTGGGCGCGGAACTAATGAAAAACTGTTTTTT. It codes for CSVGRGTNEKLFF. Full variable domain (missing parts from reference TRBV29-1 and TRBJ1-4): SAVISQKPSRDICQRGTSLTIQCQVDSQVTMMFWYRQQPGQSLTLIATANQGSEATYESGFVIDKFPISRPNLTFSTLTVSNMSPEDSSIYLCSVGRGTNEKLFFGSGTQLSVL.

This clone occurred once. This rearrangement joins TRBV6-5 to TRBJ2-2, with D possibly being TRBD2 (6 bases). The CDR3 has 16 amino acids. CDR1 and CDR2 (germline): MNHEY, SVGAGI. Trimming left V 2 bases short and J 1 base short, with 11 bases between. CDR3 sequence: CASSYGGLMNTGELFF. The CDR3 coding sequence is TGTGCCAGCAGTTACGGGGGACTTATGAACACCGGGGAGCTGTTTTTT.

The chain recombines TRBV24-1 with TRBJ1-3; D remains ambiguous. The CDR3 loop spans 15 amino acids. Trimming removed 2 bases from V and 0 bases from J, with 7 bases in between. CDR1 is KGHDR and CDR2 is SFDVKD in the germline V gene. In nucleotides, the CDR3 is TGTGCCACCAGTGATTCAACTTACTCTGGAAACACCATATATTTT. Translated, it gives CATSDSTYSGNTIYF.

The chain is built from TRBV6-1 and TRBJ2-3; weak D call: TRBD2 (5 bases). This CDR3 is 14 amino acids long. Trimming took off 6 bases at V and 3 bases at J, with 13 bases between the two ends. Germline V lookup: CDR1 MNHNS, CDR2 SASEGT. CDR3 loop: CASRWGERTDTQYF. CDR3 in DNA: TGTGCCAGCAGATGGGGAGAACGAACAGATACGCAGTATTTT.